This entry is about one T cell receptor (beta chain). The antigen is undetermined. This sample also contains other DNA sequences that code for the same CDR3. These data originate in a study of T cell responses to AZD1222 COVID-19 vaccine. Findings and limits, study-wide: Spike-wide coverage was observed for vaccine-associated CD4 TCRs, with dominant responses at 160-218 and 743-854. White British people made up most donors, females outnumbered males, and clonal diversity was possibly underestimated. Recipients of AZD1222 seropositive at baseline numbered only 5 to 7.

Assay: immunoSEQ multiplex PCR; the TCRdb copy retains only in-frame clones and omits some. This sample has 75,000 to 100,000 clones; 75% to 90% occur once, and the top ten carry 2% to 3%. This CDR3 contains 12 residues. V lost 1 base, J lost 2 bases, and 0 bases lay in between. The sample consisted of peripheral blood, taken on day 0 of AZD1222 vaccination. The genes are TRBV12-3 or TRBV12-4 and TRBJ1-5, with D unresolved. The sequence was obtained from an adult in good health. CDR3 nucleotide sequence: TGTGCCAGCAGTTTAGGCAATCAGCCCCAGCATTTT. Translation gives CASSLGNQPQHF.